The present TCR beta chain was sequenced within a study of blood T cell repertoires in COVID-19. In the study overall: Material from acute and convalescent COVID-19 was sourced from the United States, Italy and Spain. T cells, B-cell-depleted T cells, or PBMCs provided the cDNA or gDNA that served as material.

As handled by the study authors: Scientists estimated how many nucleated cells there were by amplifying reference gene primers. Measured with immunoSEQ multiplex PCR; TCRdb has only the in-frame clones, and not every one. That table gives V, J and clone size, and the DNA gave D and trimming. The sample shows some 350,000 clones, around 83% of them seen only once. The sequence was collected from a man aged 30 to 45 with active or convalescent COVID-19. Sequencing was carried out using peripheral blood.

CDR3 region: CASTKDRGGIEAFF. CDR3 in DNA: TGTGCCAGCACTAAAGACAGGGGAGGGATTGAAGCTTTCTTT. The chain uses TRBV2 and TRBJ1-1, with 8 bases fitting TRBD1. Germline assignment: CDR1 SNHLY and CDR2 FYNNEI. The V gene end was trimmed by 7 bases and the J gene end by 7 bases; junction bases not matched to a gene: 11. This CDR3 is 14 amino acids long. The entire variable domain, with the rest obtained from reference TRBV2 and TRBJ1-1, is as follows: EPEVTQTPSHQVTQMGQEVILRCVPISNHLYFYWYRQILGQKVEFLVSFYNNEISEKSEIFDDQFSVERPDGSNFTLKIRSTKLEDSAMYFCASTKDRGGIEAFFGQGTRLTVV.